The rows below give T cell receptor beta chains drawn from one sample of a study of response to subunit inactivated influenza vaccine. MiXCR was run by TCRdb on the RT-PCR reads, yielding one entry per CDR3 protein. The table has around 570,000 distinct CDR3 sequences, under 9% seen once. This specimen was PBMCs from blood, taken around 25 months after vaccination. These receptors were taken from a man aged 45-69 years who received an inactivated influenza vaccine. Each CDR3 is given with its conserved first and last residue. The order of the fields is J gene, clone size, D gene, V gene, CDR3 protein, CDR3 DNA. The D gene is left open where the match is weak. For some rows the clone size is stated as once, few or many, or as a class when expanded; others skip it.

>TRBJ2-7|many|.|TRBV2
CASSEAYEQYF
TGTGCCAGCAGCGAGGCCTACGAGCAGTACTTC
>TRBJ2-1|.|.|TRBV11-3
CASSLEATSNEQFF
TGTGCCAGCAGCTTAGAAGCGACCTCCAATGAGCAGTTCTTC
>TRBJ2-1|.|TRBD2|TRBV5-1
CASSLEVVAGYNEQFF
TGCGCCAGCAGCTTGGAGGTGGTAGCGGGGTACAATGAGCAGTTCTTC
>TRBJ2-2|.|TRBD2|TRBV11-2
CASNPTSGGPGELFF
TGTGCCAGCAACCCAACTAGCGGGGGCCCCGGGGAGCTGTTTTTT
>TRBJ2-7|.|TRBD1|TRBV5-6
CASSPGPGQVYEQYF
TGTGCCAGCAGCCCGGGTCCGGGACAGGTCTACGAGCAGTACTTC
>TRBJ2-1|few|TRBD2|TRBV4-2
CASSQESSGSYNEQFF
TGTGCCAGCAGCCAAGAATCTAGCGGTTCCTACAATGAGCAGTTCTTC
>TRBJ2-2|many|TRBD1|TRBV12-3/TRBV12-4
CASSSSGRQGPVGNTGELFF
TGTGCCAGCAGTTCCTCCGGAAGACAGGGGCCCGTGGGAAACACCGGGGAGCTGTTTTTT
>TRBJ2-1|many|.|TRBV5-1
CASSRTSYSYNEQFF
TGCGCCAGCAGCCGAACTAGCTACTCCTACAATGAGCAGTTCTTC
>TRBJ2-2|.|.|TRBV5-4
CASSLGGGAYRTGELFF
TGTGCCAGCAGCTTGGGGGGGGGCGCATACAGGACCGGGGAGCTGTTTTTT
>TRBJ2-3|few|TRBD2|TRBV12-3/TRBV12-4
CASSRGSSGFPDTQYF
TGTGCCAGCAGTAGAGGGTCTAGCGGGTTCCCAGATACGCAGTATTTT
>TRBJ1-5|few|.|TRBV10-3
CAISESGDSRQPQHF
TGTGCCATCAGTGAGTCGGGTGACAGTCGTCAGCCCCAGCATTTT
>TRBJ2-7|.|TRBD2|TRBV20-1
CSAVSGRPGGYEQYF
TGCAGTGCTGTTAGCGGGAGGCCGGGGGGCTACGAGCAGTACTTC
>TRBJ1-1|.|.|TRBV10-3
CAISERDADTEAFF
TGTGCCATCAGTGAACGGGACGCCGACACTGAAGCTTTCTTT
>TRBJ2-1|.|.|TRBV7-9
CASSLQNQKQFF
TGTGCCAGCAGCTTACAGAACCAAAAGCAGTTCTTC
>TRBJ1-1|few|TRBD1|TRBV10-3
CAIGGQVNTEAFF
TGTGCCATCGGAGGACAGGTGAACACTGAAGCTTTCTTT
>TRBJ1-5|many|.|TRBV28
CASASGHSSNQPQHF
TGTGCCAGCGCTTCGGGACACTCTAGCAATCAGCCCCAGCATTTT
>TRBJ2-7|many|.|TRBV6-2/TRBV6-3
CASSVTEGGGEQYF
TGTGCCAGCAGTGTAACCGAAGGAGGGGGCGAGCAGTACTTC
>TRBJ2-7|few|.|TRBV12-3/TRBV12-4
CASTRAPNGLEQYF
TGTGCCAGCACCCGGGCCCCGAACGGGCTCGAGCAGTACTTC
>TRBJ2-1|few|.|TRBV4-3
CASSQYWESSYNEQFF
TGCGCCAGCAGCCAATATTGGGAATCGTCCTACAATGAGCAGTTCTTC
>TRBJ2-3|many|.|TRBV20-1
CSASIVLQGSDTQYF
TGCAGTGCTAGTATAGTTTTGCAGGGATCAGATACGCAGTATTTT
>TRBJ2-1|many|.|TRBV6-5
CASKTGREQFF
TGTGCCAGCAAAACCGGACGTGAGCAGTTCTTC
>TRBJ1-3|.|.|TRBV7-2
CASSLVVRGASGNTIYF
TGTGCCAGCAGCTTAGTTGTCCGCGGCGCTTCTGGAAACACCATATATTTT
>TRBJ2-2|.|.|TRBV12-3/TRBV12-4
CASSFGQGNTGELFF
TGTGCGAGCAGTTTTGGCCAGGGAAACACCGGGGAGCTGTTTTTT
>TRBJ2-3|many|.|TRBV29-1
CSVESGQYTDTQYF
TGCAGCGTTGAATCTGGCCAATACACAGATACGCAGTATTTT
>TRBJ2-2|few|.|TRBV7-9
CASSLDFTGELFF
TGTGCCAGCAGCTTAGACTTCACCGGGGAGCTGTTTTTT
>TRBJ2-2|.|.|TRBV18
CASSPATEYTGELFF
TGTGCCAGCTCACCTGCCACGGAATACACCGGGGAGCTGTTTTTT
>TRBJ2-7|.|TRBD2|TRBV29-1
CSVELSGILYEQYF
TGCAGCGTTGAATTGAGCGGGATTCTCTACGAGCAGTACTTC
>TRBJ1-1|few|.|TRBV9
CASSVEGGPVNTEAFF
TGTGCCAGCAGCGTAGAGGGGGGGCCGGTGAACACTGAAGCTTTCTTT
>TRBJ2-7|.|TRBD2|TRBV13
CASSARGEFAYEQYF
TGTGCCAGCAGCGCACGGGGGGAGTTTGCCTACGAGCAGTACTTC
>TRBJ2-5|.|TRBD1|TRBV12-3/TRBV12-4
CASSQGANGETQYF
TGTGCCAGCAGTCAGGGGGCGAATGGGGAGACCCAGTACTTC
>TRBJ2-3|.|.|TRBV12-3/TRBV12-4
CASSSRSSATDTQYF
TGTGCCAGCAGTTCACGAAGTAGCGCCACAGATACGCAGTATTTT
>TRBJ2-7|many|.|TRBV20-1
CSATQSYEQYF
TGCAGTGCAACGCAGAGCTACGAGCAGTACTTC
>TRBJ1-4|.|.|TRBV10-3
CAIRAGETNEKLFF
TGTGCCATCAGAGCAGGAGAAACTAATGAAAAACTGTTTTTT
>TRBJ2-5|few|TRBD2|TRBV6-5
CASSYSSGSWETQYF
TGTGCCAGCAGTTACTCCAGCGGGAGTTGGGAGACCCAGTACTTC
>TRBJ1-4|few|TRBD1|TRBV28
CASSLLQGASEKLFF
TGTGCCAGCAGTTTATTACAGGGGGCGTCGGAAAAACTGTTTTTT
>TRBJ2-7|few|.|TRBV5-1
CASSPRVGTYEQYF
TGCGCCAGCAGCCCCAGGGTGGGAACCTACGAGCAGTACTTC
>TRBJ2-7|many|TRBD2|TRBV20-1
CSAQRGGYEQYF
TGCAGTGCTCAGCGGGGGGGCTACGAGCAGTACTTC
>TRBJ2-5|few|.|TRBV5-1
CASSSAMGETQYF
TGCGCCAGCAGCTCCGCCATGGGAGAGACCCAGTACTTC
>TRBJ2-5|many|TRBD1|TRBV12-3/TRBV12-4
CASSLASWIGTAETQYF
TGTGCCAGCAGTTTAGCCTCGTGGATCGGGACAGCGGAGACCCAGTACTTC
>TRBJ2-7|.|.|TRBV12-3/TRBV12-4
CVSSFGGGPFEQYF
TGTGTCAGCAGTTTCGGAGGGGGACCCTTCGAGCAGTACTTC
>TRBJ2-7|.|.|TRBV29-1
CSGSRGLEQYF
TGCAGCGGGAGCAGGGGCCTCGAGCAGTACTTC
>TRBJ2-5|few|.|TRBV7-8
CASIPSRGGQETQYF
TGTGCCAGCATACCAAGCCGGGGAGGCCAAGAGACCCAGTACTTC
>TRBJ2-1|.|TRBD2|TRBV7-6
CASSPRLAGWNEQFF
TGTGCCAGCAGCCCTAGACTAGCGGGATGGAATGAGCAGTTCTTC
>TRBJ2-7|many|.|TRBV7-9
CASRRTNSYEQYF
TGTGCCAGCAGACGAACAAACTCCTACGAGCAGTACTTC
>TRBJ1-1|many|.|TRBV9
CASSATQGAEAFF
TGTGCCAGCAGCGCGACTCAGGGTGCTGAAGCTTTCTTT
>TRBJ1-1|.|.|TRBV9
CASSADVKMNTEAFF
TGTGCCAGCAGCGCCGACGTAAAGATGAACACTGAAGCTTTCTTT
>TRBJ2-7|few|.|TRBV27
CASSSIVPGGSYEQYF
TGTGCCAGCAGTTCGATCGTCCCGGGCGGCTCCTACGAGCAGTACTTC